The 5 T cell receptor beta chains below come from one sample, sequenced in a study of identical twins. From the 5' RACE reads, TCRdb called clonotypes with MiXCR, one entry per CDR3 protein. Altogether about 470,000 distinct CDR3 sequences are present, approximately 25% being singletons, with the ten largest covering 2.9%. These data also featured in a second study, about T cells expressing NK-cell markers.

Sequenced sample: CD4+ T cells sorted from blood. The receptors were gathered from a woman aged 18-29 years in good health.

The rearrangement joins TRBV6-5 to TRBJ2-5; TRBD1 matches 8 bases. The CDR3 is 15 amino acids. Germline-derived CDR1 and CDR2 are MNHEY and SVGAGI. The trim removed 2 bases at V and 5 bases at J, leaving 7 bases unmatched. For the CDR3, the DNA is TGTGCCAGCAGTTACAGGGCAGGGGGCTATGAGACCCAGTACTTC. Translating gives CASSYRAGGYETQYF.

This rearrangement joins TRBV4-1 to TRBJ2-1, with a weak D call TRBD2 (5 bases). Germline V lookup: CDR1 MGHRA, CDR2 YSYEKL. This CDR3 spans 16 amino acids. V was clipped by 4 bases and J by 4 bases, with 17 bases between them. The CDR3 coding sequence is TGCGCCAGCAGCCCAAGTTCCCAGCGGATATACAATGAGCAGTTCTTC. This codes for CASSPSSQRIYNEQFF.

CDR3 residues: CSARALRDTYSYTF. CDR3 coding DNA: TGCAGTGCTAGAGCCCTCCGGGACACTTATTCCTACACCTTC. The V call is TRBV20-1, the J call TRBJ1-2, with D perhaps matching TRBD1 (6 bases). Germline loops: CDR1 DFQATT, CDR2 SNEGSKA (reference sequence). Trimming removed 1 base from V and 10 bases from J, with 19 bases in between. This CDR3 has 14 amino acids.

This chain uses TRBV20-1 with TRBJ1-4, with D possibly matching TRBD1 (5 bases). CDR1 and CDR2 (germline): DFQATT, SNEGSKA (reference sequence). V was clipped by 3 bases and J by 5 bases, with 16 bases between them. The CDR3 length is 15 residues. The CDR3 reads CSASPIAGLNEKLFF. In DNA form, the CDR3 reads TGCAGTGCTAGCCCGATTGCAGGGTTGAATGAAAAACTGTTTTTT.

This chain links TRBV6-1 with TRBJ2-6; a weak D match, TRBD1 (6 bases). The CDR3 runs 17 residues. Trimming removed 5 bases from V and 0 bases from J, with 14 bases in between. The germline gives CDR1 MNHNS, CDR2 SASEGT. As DNA, the CDR3 is TGTGCCAGCAGTCTCCGGGACAACCTCTCTGGGGCCAACGTCCTGACTTTC. This translates into CASSLRDNLSGANVLTF.